The T cell receptor (beta chain) described here comes from a study of cytomegalovirus exposure and HLA in healthy donors. Study-level information: It was reported in a later analysis that the same platform had been used for the roughly 110 validation repertoires as for the 550 to 700 first-cohort repertoires.

The V gene's germline CDR1 is SEHNR and CDR2 FQNEAQ (reference sequence). This CDR3 is 17 amino acids long. After removal of 10 bases from V and 4 bases from J, the junction contained 16 bases not matched to a gene. Study-level findings and limits: It was about 150 TCR beta chains that were listed as cytomegalovirus-associated.

In the case of this clone: No antigen is known for it.

The repertoire was sequenced with immunoSEQ multiplex PCR; TCRdb's copy has only in-frame clones and lacks some. The data hold about 130,000 clones, with about 80% observed a single time. This TCR came from a man younger than 40 in good health and CMV-seropositive. The genes are TRBV7-9 and TRBJ1-6, with 7 bases fitting TRBD1. The sequencing sample was made of PBMCs. The CDR3 spells CATPEGGPEAYNSPLHF. CDR3 nucleotides: TGTGCCACCCCCGAAGGGGGCCCAGAGGCATATAATTCACCCCTCCACTTT. The full variable domain, rest sourced from reference TRBV7-9 and TRBJ1-6, is DTGVSQNPRHKITKRGQNVTFRCDPISEHNRLYWYRQTLGQGPEFLTYFQNEAQLEKSRLLSDRFSAERPKGSFSTLEIQRTEQGDSAMYLCATPEGGPEAYNSPLHFGNGTRLTVT.